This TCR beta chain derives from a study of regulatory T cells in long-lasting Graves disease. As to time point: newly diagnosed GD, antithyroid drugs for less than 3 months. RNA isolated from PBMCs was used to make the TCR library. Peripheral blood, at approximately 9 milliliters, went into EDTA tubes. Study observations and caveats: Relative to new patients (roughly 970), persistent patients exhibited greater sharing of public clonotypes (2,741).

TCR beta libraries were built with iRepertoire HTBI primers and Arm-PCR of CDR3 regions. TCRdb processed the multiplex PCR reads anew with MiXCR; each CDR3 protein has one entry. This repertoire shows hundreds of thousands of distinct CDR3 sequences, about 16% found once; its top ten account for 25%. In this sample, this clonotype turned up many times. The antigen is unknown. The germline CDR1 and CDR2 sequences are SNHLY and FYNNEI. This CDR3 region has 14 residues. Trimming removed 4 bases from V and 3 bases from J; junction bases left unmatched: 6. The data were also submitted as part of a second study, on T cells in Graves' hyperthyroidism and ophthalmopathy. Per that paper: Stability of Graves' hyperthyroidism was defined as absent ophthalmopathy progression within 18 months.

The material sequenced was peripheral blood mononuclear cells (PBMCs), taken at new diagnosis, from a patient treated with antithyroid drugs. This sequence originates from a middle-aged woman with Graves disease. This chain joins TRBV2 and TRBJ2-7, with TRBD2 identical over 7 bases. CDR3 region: CASSAAGEGYEQYF. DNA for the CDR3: TGTGCCAGCAGTGCTGCGGGGGAGGGCTACGAGCAGTACTTC. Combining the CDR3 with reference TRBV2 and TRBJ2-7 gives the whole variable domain EPEVTQTPSHQVTQMGQEVILRCVPISNHLYFYWYRQILGQKVEFLVSFYNNEISEKSEIFDDQFSVERPDGSNFTLKIRSTKLEDSAMYFCASSAAGEGYEQYFGPGTRLTVT.